This T cell receptor (beta chain) is drawn from a study of blood T cells in healthy people across ages. Study results and limitations: Roughly linearly, TCR beta diversity per million T cells fell as age increased. Both naive CD4+ cell counts and diversity were greater in long-lived donors than in aged donors.

A second PCR, run for roughly 7 to 12 cycles, used a sample-barcoded 5' primer plus a J-beta primer mix. MiXCR was run by TCRdb on the 5' RACE reads, yielding one entry per CDR3 protein. Of 1.5 million to 2 million distinct CDR3 sequences detected, about 39% appear once; the ten largest clones hold 23%. The CDR3 is made up of 16 amino acids. The germline V gene encodes CDR1 MNHNS and CDR2 SASEGT. Trimming at V came to 8 bases and at J to 0 bases, leaving 7 bases not matched to a gene. This clonotype was seen at least ten times. Its antigen is still unknown. Sequenced: blood. This chain uses TRBV6-1 with TRBJ2-6; TRBD1 agrees at 7 bases. This TCR was recovered from a human donor in good health. The CDR3 spells CASGDSESSGANVLTF. The CDR3 bases are TGTGCCAGCGGGGACAGCGAGAGCTCTGGGGCCAACGTCCTGACTTTC.